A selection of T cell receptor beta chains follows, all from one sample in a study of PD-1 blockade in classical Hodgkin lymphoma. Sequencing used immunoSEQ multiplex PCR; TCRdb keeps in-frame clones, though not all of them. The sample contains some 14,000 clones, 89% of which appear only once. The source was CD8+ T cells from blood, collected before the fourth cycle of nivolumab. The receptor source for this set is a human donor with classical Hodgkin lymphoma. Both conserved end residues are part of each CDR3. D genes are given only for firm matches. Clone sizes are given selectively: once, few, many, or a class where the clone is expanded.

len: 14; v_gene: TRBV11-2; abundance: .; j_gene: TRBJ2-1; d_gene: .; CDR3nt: TGTGCCAGCAGCTTAGTTTCGGGCCCCGATGAGCAGTTCTTC; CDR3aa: CASSLVSGPDEQFF
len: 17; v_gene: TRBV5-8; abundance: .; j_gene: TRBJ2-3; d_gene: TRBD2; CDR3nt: TGTGCCAGCAGCTTGGCGGCTGGCGGGGGGAGCACAGATACGCAGTATTTT; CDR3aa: CASSLAAGGGSTDTQYF
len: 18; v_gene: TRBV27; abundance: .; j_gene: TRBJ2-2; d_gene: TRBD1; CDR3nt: TGTGCCAGCAGTTTATCGCCCGGACAGGCTTTTAACACCGGGGAGCTGTTTTTT; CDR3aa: CASSLSPGQAFNTGELFF
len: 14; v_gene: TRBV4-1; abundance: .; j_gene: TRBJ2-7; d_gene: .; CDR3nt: TGCGCCAGCAGCCAAGTTCTGGGGTTCGACGAGCAGTACTTC; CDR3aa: CASSQVLGFDEQYF
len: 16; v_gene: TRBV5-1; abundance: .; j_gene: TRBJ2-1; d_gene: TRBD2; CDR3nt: TGCGCCAGCAGCGCCTCTAGCGGTCTCTCCTACAATGAGCAGTTCTTC; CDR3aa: CASSASSGLSYNEQFF
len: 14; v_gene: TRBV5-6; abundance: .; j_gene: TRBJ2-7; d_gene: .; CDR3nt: TGTGCCAGCTCCTCGAGCGGCCACTCCTACGAGCAGTACTTC; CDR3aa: CASSSSGHSYEQYF
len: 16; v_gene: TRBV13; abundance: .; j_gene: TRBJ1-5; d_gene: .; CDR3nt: TGTGCCAGCAGCCTTACGGGGGGCGTTAGCAATCAGCCCCAGCATTTT; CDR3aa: CASSLTGGVSNQPQHF
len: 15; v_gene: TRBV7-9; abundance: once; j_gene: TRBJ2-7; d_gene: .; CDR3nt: TGTGCCAGCAGCTTAGCGACAGGCCACTCCTACGAGCAGTACTTC; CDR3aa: CASSLATGHSYEQYF
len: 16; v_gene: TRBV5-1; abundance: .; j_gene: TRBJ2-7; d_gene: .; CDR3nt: TGCGCCAGCAGCTTAATTGTGGGCGGATTACCCTCCGAGCAGTACTTC; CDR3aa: CASSLIVGGLPSEQYF
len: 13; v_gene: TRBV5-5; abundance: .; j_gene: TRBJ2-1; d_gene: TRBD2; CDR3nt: TGTGCCAGCAGCTCTGGGACTAGCAGTGAGCAGTTCTTC; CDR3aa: CASSSGTSSEQFF
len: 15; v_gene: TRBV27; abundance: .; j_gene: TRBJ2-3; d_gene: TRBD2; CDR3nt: TGTGCCAGCAGTTTAGTCGGGGGGGCCACAGATACGCAGTATTTT; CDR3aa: CASSLVGGATDTQYF
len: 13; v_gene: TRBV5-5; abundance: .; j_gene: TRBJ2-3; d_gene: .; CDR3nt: TGTGCCAGCAGCTTGTCGCACACAGATACGCAGTATTTT; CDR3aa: CASSLSHTDTQYF
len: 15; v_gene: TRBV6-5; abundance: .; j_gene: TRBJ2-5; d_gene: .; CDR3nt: TGTGCCAGCAGTTACGAGGGCCGCCTGGGGGAGACCCAGTACTTC; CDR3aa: CASSYEGRLGETQYF
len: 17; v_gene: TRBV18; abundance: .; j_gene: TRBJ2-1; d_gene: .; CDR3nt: TGTGCCAGCTCACCACCGGGGGGACCCCAACTCTACAATGAGCAGTTCTTC; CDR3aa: CASSPPGGPQLYNEQFF
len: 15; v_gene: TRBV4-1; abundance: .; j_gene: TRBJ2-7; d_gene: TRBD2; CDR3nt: TGCGCCAGCAGCGACGGGGGGACGGGGGCCTACGAGCAGTACTTC; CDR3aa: CASSDGGTGAYEQYF
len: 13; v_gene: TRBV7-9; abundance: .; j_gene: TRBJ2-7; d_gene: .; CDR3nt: TGTGCCAGCAGCTTAGTAGCCTCCTACGAGCAGTACTTC; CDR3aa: CASSLVASYEQYF
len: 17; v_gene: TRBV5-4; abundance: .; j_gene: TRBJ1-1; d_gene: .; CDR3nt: TGTGCCAGCAGCTCCCCTTGGAGCGATACGCAAAGGACTGAAGCTTTCTTT; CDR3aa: CASSSPWSDTQRTEAFF
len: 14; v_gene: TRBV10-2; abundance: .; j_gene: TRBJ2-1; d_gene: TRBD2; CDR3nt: TGCGCCAGCAGGACTAGCGACTCCTACAATGAGCAGTTCTTC; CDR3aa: CASRTSDSYNEQFF
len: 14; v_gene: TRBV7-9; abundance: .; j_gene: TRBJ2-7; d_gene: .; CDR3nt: TGTGCCAGCAGCGCCCCTCACAGCTCCTACGAGCAGTACTTC; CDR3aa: CASSAPHSSYEQYF
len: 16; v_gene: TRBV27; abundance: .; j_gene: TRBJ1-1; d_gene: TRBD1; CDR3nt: TGTGCCAGCAGTTTATCGGGACAGGGCTGGAACACTGAAGCTTTCTTT; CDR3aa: CASSLSGQGWNTEAFF
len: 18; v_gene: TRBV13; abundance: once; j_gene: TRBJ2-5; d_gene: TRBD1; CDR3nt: TGTGCCAGCAGCTTAGGTCTGATATCTTGGACAGGGGAAGAGACCCAGTACTTC; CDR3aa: CASSLGLISWTGEETQYF
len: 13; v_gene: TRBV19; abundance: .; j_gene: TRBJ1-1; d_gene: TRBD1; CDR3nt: TGTGCCAGTAGTCAGGGACAGCACACTGAAGCTTTCTTT; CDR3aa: CASSQGQHTEAFF
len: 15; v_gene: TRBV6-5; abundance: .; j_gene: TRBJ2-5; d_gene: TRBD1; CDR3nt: TGTGCCAGCAGTGGGACAGGGGGCCGACAAGAGACCCAGTACTTC; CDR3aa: CASSGTGGRQETQYF
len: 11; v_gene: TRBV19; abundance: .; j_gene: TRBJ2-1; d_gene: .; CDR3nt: TGTGCCAGTAGTAGTTCGAGAATTCACTTCTTC; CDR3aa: CASSSSRIHFF
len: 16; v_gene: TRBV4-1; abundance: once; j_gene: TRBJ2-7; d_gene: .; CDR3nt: TGCGCCAGCAGCCAATTCAGCACTCCAAACTCCTACGAGCAGTACTTC; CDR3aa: CASSQFSTPNSYEQYF
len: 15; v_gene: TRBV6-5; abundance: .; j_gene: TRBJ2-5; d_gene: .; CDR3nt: TGTGCCAGCAGTTACCGCCGCCGGGGCGGTGAGACCCAGTACTTC; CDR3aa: CASSYRRRGGETQYF
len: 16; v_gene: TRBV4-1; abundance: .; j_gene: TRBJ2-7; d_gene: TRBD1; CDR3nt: TGCGCCAGCAGCCAAGAGACAGGGTCCCTTTCCTACGAGCAGTACTTC; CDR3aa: CASSQETGSLSYEQYF
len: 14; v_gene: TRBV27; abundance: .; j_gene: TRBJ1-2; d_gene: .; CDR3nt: TGTGCCAGCAGACCTTCTGACAGCGGCTATGGCTACACCTTC; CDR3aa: CASRPSDSGYGYTF
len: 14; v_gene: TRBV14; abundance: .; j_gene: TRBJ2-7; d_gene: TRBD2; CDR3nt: TGTGCCAGGAAAACTAGCGGGGGGAGATACGAGCAGTACTTC; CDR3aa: CARKTSGGRYEQYF
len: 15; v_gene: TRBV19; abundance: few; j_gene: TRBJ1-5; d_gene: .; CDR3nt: TGTGCCAGTAGTATGACAGGTTATAGCAATCAGCCCCAGCATTTT; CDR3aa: CASSMTGYSNQPQHF
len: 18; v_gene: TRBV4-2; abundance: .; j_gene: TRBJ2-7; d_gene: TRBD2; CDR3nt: TGTGCCAGCAGCCAAGAGGGGGTAGCGGGAGGGCCCTCTGGCGAGCAGTACTTC; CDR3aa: CASSQEGVAGGPSGEQYF
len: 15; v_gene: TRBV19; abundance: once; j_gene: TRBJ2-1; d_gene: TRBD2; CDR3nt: TGTGCCAGTAGTATAGGGACTAGAGGTTACAATGAGCAGTTCTTC; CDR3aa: CASSIGTRGYNEQFF
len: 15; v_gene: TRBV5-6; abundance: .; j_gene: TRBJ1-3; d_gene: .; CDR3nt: TGTGCCAGCAGCTTAGGTTCCGGGACGGGAAACACCATATATTTT; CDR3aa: CASSLGSGTGNTIYF
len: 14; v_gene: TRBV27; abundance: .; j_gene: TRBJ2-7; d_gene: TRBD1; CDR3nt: TGTGCCAGCACCTTGAGGACAGGGATGTACGAGCAGTACTTC; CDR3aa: CASTLRTGMYEQYF
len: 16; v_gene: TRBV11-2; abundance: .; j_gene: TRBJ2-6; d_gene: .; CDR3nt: TGTGCCAGCAGCTTCGGAGGTGCTTGGGGGGCCAACGTCCTGACTTTC; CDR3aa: CASSFGGAWGANVLTF
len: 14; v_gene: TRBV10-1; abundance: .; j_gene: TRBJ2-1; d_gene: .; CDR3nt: TGCGCCAGCAGTGCGGCAGGGGCCTACAATGAGCAGTTCTTC; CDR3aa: CASSAAGAYNEQFF
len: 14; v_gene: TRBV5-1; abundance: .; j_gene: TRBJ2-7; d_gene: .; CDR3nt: TGCGCCAGCAGCTATAGACAGGGGAGGGACGAGCAGTACTTC; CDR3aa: CASSYRQGRDEQYF
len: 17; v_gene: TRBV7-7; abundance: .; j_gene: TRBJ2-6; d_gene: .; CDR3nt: TGTGCCAGCAGCCCCGGGACTCTCCGTGGTGGGGCCAACGTCCTGACTTTC; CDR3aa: CASSPGTLRGGANVLTF
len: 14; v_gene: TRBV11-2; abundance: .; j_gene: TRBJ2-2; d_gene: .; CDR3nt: TGTGCCAGCAGCTTCAGCTTGAACACCGGGGAGCTGTTTTTT; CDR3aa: CASSFSLNTGELFF
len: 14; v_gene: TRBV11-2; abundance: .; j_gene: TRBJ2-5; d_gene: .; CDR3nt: TGTGCCAGCACCGCTAGCGGAGGGGGGGGGACCCAGTACTTC; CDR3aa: CASTASGGGGTQYF
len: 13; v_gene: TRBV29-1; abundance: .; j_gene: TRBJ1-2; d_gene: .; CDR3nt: TGCAGCGTTCCTGACTGGGGGCCTCAGGGCTACACCTTC; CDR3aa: CSVPDWGPQGYTF
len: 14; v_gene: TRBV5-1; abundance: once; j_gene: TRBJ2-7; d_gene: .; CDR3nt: TGCGCCAGCAGCTTGGCGGGGGACACCTACGAGCAGTACTTC; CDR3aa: CASSLAGDTYEQYF
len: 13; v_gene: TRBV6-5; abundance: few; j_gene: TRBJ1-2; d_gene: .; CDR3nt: TGTGCCAGCAGTTCTACAGGGAACTATGGCTACACCTTC; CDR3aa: CASSSTGNYGYTF
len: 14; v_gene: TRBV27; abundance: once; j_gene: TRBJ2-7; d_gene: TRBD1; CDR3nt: TGTGCCAGCAGTTTGGGGACAGACTCCTACGAGCAGTACTTC; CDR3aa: CASSLGTDSYEQYF
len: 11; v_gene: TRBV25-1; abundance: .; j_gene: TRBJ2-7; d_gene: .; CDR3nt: TGTGCCAGCAGTGTCGCCTACGAGCAGTACTTC; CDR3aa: CASSVAYEQYF
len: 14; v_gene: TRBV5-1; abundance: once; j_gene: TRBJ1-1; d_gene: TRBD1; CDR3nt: TGCGCCAGCAGGTTGGGAACAGGGGGCACTGAAGCTTTCTTT; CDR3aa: CASRLGTGGTEAFF
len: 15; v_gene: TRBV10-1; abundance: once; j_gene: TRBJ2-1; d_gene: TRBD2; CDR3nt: TGCGCCAGCTCCCCCGCGACTAGCGGGAGGACTGAGCAGTTCTTC; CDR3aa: CASSPATSGRTEQFF
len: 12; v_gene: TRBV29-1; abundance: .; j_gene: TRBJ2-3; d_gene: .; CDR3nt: TGCATGGTGTCGGGGGACCCAGATACGCAGTATTTT; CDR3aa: CMVSGDPDTQYF
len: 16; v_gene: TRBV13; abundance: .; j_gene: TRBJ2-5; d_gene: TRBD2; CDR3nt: TGTGCCAGCAGCTTAAGGGTGGCGGGGGGGCAAGAGACCCAGTACTTC; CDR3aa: CASSLRVAGGQETQYF